Detailed here is one T cell receptor (beta chain). Its cognate antigen is unknown. V shed 2 bases, J shed 2 bases, and the junction held 5 bases outside the gene matches. Germline lookup yields CDR1 MGHRA and CDR2 YSYEKL. This CDR3 is 15 amino acids long. Some clones are missing from TCRdb's copy, which holds only in-frame ones; the method was immunoSEQ multiplex PCR. The table has 15,000 or so clones, about four fifths seen once. These data are taken from a study of somatic mutations in cytotoxic T cells in rheumatoid arthritis. For the study at large: Patient blood was drawn as 30 ml EDTA; the draw came right after diagnosis and before any treatment. Certain T-cell populations stained with V beta antibodies were FACS-sorted to nearly 100% purity, and V beta1+ cells were TCRB-sequenced.

Study-wide results and limits: Rheumatoid arthritis patients were compared with age-matched healthy controls, and their CD8+ T-cell clonality did not differ significantly. CD8+ clonality increased with age in rheumatoid arthritis patients but not in healthy controls.

The sequenced sample consisted of CD8+ T cells sorted from blood. The chain couples TRBV4-1 to TRBJ1-1; 7 nucleotides line up with TRBD1. The TCR comes from a woman between 45 and 65 years old with rheumatoid arthritis. The CDR3 bases are TGCGCCAGCAGCCAAACAGGGGATCTTAACACTGAAGCTTTCTTT. Protein sequence: CASSQTGDLNTEAFF.